This TCR beta chain was sequenced in a study of OX40 agonist ivuxolimab in advanced cancers. Study-wide results and caveats: Expansion of clones was among the lowest in partial responders at 0.1-3.0 mg/kg. Researchers report that CD8+ T cells had, on average, more expanded clones than CD4+.

Any history of autoimmune disease or systemic immunosuppression disqualified patients. Blood draws occurred at baseline, cycle 4 day 1, and cycle 7 day 1. Here immunoSEQ multiplex PCR was the method, and the copy in TCRdb shows in-frame clones only, minus some. The sample consists of 55,000 to 75,000 clones, around 87% of them appearing once. This clone occurred a few times. Its specificity is not known. Sequencing used CD4+ or CD8+ T cells sorted from blood, obtained in a trial of the OX40 agonist ivuxolimab. This TCR was sampled from an adult with an advanced solid tumor such as melanoma, head and neck, liver or kidney cancer.

The DNA of the CDR3 is TGTGCCAGCAGCGTAGCTGGGTGGAAGCCCCAGCATTTT. Translation: CASSVAGWKPQHF. The V gene is TRBV9, the J gene TRBJ1-5, with D uncertain. Germline CDR1 reads SGDLS; CDR2 reads YYNGEE. The CDR3 totals 13 residues. V lost 0 bases to trimming and J lost 8 bases, with 9 bases between them.